The 22 T cell receptor beta chains presented below share a single source sample, sequenced in a study of control samples from healthy donors and cancer patients. TCRdb's table, derived via immunoSEQ multiplex PCR, lists solely in-frame clones and lacks some. The table has around 100,000 clones, about 90% seen once. Sequencing used blood. The receptors derive from a woman aged 45-59 years in good health.

The chain employs TRBV6-4 and TRBJ1-1; the match to TRBD1 covers 8 bases. This CDR3 is 14 amino acids long. The germline V gene encodes CDR1 MRHNA and CDR2 SNTAGT. Germline trimming cut 6 bases from V and 4 bases from J; bases unmatched to any gene: 7. CDR3 sequence (DNA): TGTGCCAGCAGAAAACAGGGGGTTGGCACTGAAGCTTTCTTT. It codes for CASRKQGVGTEAFF.

This chain connects TRBV5-1 to TRBJ2-7; unclear D gene. CDR3 length: 16 amino acids. Germline V gene data show CDR1 as SGHRS and CDR2 as YFSETQ. With 0 bases removed from V and 2 bases from J, the gap between germline ends came to 15 bases. The CDR3 nucleotides read TGCGCCAGCAGCTTGGGTAGTTTGAGGCAGACCTACGAGCAGTACTTC. This encodes CASSLGSLRQTYEQYF.

CDR3 protein: CASSPGLVTDTQYF. The CDR3 coding sequence is TGTGCCAGCAGCCCGGGACTTGTCACAGATACGCAGTATTTT. V gene TRBV4-2 combines with J gene TRBJ2-3, with D possibly being TRBD2 (6 bases). This CDR3 region has 14 residues. The germline V gene has CDR1 LGHNA and CDR2 YNFKEQ. V lost 4 bases and J 2 bases, leaving 10 bases between the germline ends.

The genes are TRBV5-4 and TRBJ1-1; possibly TRBD1 for D (6 bases). Deletions cut 4 bases from V and 7 bases from J, with 11 bases between. The CDR3 is made up of 12 amino acids. The germline CDR1 and CDR2 sequences are SGHNT and YYREEE (reference sequence). DNA for the CDR3: TGTGCCAGCAGCCGAACAGGGATTGAAGCTTTCTTT. Protein: CASSRTGIEAFF.

This clone was seen just once. The V call is TRBV5-6, the J call TRBJ2-7, with no clear D. Germline lookup yields CDR1 SGHDT and CDR2 YYEEEE. Trimming shortened V by 6 bases and J by 3 bases, and 13 bases separated the two germline ends. CDR3 length: 13 amino acids. The CDR3 coding sequence is TGTGCCAGCACCTCTGCTCCCATCTACGAGCAGTACTTC. It specifies CASTSAPIYEQYF.

J is TRBJ2-1 and V is TRBV12-5; D gene uncertain. V was cut by 2 bases and J by 4 bases, with 6 bases left in between. The CDR3 extends over 13 amino acids. Germline V gives CDR1 LGHNT, CDR2 FRNRAP. The CDR3 spells CASGLTLYNEQFF. DNA for the CDR3: TGTGCTAGTGGTTTGACGTTATACAATGAGCAGTTCTTC.

The gene calls are TRBV10-2 and TRBJ2-3; D possibly corresponds to TRBD1 (6 bases). CDR3 length equals 17 residues. Per the germline V gene, CDR1 is WSHSY and CDR2 is SAAADI. V gave up 4 bases and J gave up 0 bases, with 17 bases separating them. CDR3 residues: CASSGPVGAVSTDTQYF. The DNA for the CDR3 is TGCGCCAGCAGTGGCCCCGTGGGGGCCGTAAGCACAGATACGCAGTATTTT.

V gene TRBV5-1 combines with J gene TRBJ2-7; TRBD2 aligns across 11 bases. The CDR3 covers 19 residues. Germline CDR1 and CDR2: SGHRS and YFSETQ. Trimming took 2 bases from V and 0 from J; bases not matched to a gene: 13. CDR3 bases: TGCGCCAGCAGCTTACCGGGACTAGCGGATTATCTACGCTCCTACGAGCAGTACGTC. It translates to CASSLPGLADYLRSYEQYV.

The rearrangement uses TRBV27 and TRBJ1-2, with D hard to call. Trimming shortened V by 4 bases and J by 4 bases, and 13 bases separated the two germline ends. Germline V gene lookup returns CDR1 MNHEY and CDR2 SMNVEV (reference sequence). The length of the CDR3 is 14 residues. The CDR3 sequence is CASSSTLPSYGYTF. The CDR3, as DNA: TGTGCCAGCAGTTCGACCCTACCGAGCTATGGCTACACCTTC.

The CDR3 region is CASSYWAISYEQYF. CDR3 DNA: TGTGCCAGCAGTTACTGGGCGATTTCCTACGAGCAGTACTTC. The chain is built from TRBV6-2 or TRBV6-3 and TRBJ2-7; no definite D call. Between the trimmed V and J ends, which lost 1 base and 1 base, there was a span of 8 bases. The V gene's germline CDR1 is MNHEY and CDR2 SVGEGT. The CDR3 sequence is 14 residues long.

In DNA form, the CDR3 reads TGCGCCAGCAGCCCGTTTGGGGGCACTCAGCCCCAGCATTTT. This codes for CASSPFGGTQPQHF. The chain carries TRBV4-3 and TRBJ1-5, with D perhaps TRBD1 (6 bases). Germline V gives CDR1 LGHNA, CDR2 YSLEER. V was clipped by 4 bases and J by 6 bases, with 13 bases between them. The CDR3 loop spans 14 amino acids.

This chain uses TRBV18 with TRBJ2-7, with no clear D. With 2 bases removed from V and 2 bases from J, the gap between germline ends came to 13 bases. Germline loops: CDR1 KGHSH, CDR2 LQKENI. The CDR3 has 15 amino acids. The CDR3 loop is CASSPFPTTTYEQYF. CDR3 coding DNA: TGTGCCAGCTCACCATTCCCCACTACAACCTACGAGCAGTACTTC. The whole variable domain, filled in from reference TRBV18 and TRBJ2-7, reads NAGVMQNPRHLVRRRGQEARLRCSPMKGHSHVYWYRQLPEEGLKFMVYLQKENIIDESGMPKERFSAEFPKEGPSILRIQQVVRGDSAAYFCASSPFPTTTYEQYFGPGTRLTVT.

This chain uses TRBV7-2 with TRBJ2-6; 11 positions agree with TRBD1. The junction had 8 bases not matched to a gene; V was cut back by 3 bases and J by 1 base. Germline-derived CDR1 and CDR2 are SGHTA and FQGNSA. This CDR3 has 19 amino acids. The CDR3 loop reads CASSFSSGTGGSGANVLTF. CDR3 sequence (DNA): TGTGCCAGCAGCTTCTCATCCGGGACAGGGGGTTCTGGGGCCAACGTCCTGACTTTC.

The chain couples TRBV5-8 to TRBJ2-1; no reliable D call. The germline V gene has CDR1 SGHTS and CDR2 YDEGEE. The CDR3 runs to 17 residues. The V end was cut by 4 bases, the J end by 4 bases, with 21 bases between. CDR3 bases: TGTGCCAGCAGCCTAACTTCCCCCCGACTCTTTTACAATGAGCAGTTCTTC. This translates into CASSLTSPRLFYNEQFF.

V usage is TRBV3-1 (or the pseudogene TRBV3-2) and J usage is TRBJ1-2, with no clear D. V lost 0 bases, J lost 4 bases, and 0 bases lay in between. The CDR3 spans 11 residues. Germline loops: CDR1 LGHDT, CDR2 YNNKEL (reference sequence). CDR3: CASSQDYGYTF. The CDR3, as DNA: TGTGCCAGCAGCCAAGACTATGGCTACACCTTC.

The V gene is TRBV29-1, the J gene TRBJ2-6, with TRBD2 identical over 8 bases. Germline V gene lookup returns CDR1 SQVTM and CDR2 ANQGSEA. Trimming at V came to 5 bases and at J to 0 bases, leaving 6 bases not matched to a gene. The CDR3 totals 16 residues. The CDR3 loop is CSVLTSGVSGANVLTF. The CDR3 coding sequence is TGCAGCGTTCTAACTAGCGGTGTCTCTGGGGCCAACGTCCTGACTTTC.

This chain joins TRBV9 and TRBJ2-1; 10 positions match TRBD2. This CDR3 spans 16 amino acids. V gave up 2 bases and J gave up 3 bases; unmatched junction bases: 5. Germline assignment: CDR1 SGDLS and CDR2 YYNGEE. Here the CDR3 reads CASSVTGLARYNEQFF. In DNA, the CDR3 is TGTGCCAGCAGCGTGACGGGACTAGCGCGCTACAATGAGCAGTTCTTC.

This clone was found once. This chain's CDR3 is CATSDTGGGGDNEQFF. CDR3 DNA sequence: TGTGCCACCAGTGATACTGGCGGGGGTGGTGACAATGAGCAGTTCTTC. The V gene is TRBV24-1, the J gene TRBJ2-1, with 7 nucleotides matching TRBD2. This CDR3 region has 16 residues. V dropped 3 bases and J dropped 5; count of bases not matched to a gene: 9. CDR1 and CDR2 (germline): KGHDR, SFDVKD.

The chain employs TRBV2 and TRBJ2-7; no reliable D call. The germline CDR1 and CDR2 sequences are SNHLY and FYNNEI. V dropped 8 bases and J dropped 5 bases, with 10 bases sitting between them. This CDR3 contains 11 residues. The CDR3 sequence is CASERSNEQYV. For the CDR3, the DNA is TGTGCCAGCGAGAGGTCCAACGAGCAGTACGTC.

V and J are TRBV9 and TRBJ1-2; D is perhaps TRBD1 (5 bases). The CDR3 is made up of 14 amino acids. V lost 3 bases and J 0 bases, leaving 9 bases between the germline ends. Germline V gene lookup returns CDR1 SGDLS and CDR2 YYNGEE. CDR3 bases: TGTGCCAGCAGCGCTTTGACAGCTAACTATGGCTACACCTTC. Amino acid sequence: CASSALTANYGYTF.

V gene TRBV29-1 combines with J gene TRBJ2-1; tentatively, D is TRBD1 (6 bases). The V gene's germline CDR1 is SQVTM and CDR2 ANQGSEA. Deletions cut 7 bases from V and 10 bases from J, with 14 bases between. This CDR3 spans 11 amino acids. The DNA for the CDR3 is TGCAGCGCGGAGAACGACAGGGAGCAGTTCTTC. Protein: CSAENDREQFF.

In its sample, this clone was seen once. The CDR3 nucleotides read TGTGCCACCTCCAGGGGCCGGGGCAATCAGCCCCAGCATTTT. As protein: CATSRGRGNQPQHF. The V gene is TRBV18, the J gene TRBJ1-5; tentatively, D is TRBD1 (6 bases). This CDR3 is built from 14 residues. V was clipped by 10 bases and J by 2 bases, with 15 bases between them. Per germline, CDR1 KGHSH and CDR2 LQKENI.